Listed below are T cell receptor beta chains from one sample, sequenced in a study of T-cell memory formation after mild COVID-19. TCRdb processed the 5' RACE reads anew with MiXCR; each CDR3 protein has one entry. Of approximately 400,000 distinct CDR3 sequences listed, about a sixth are singletons. Specimen: PBMCs or a T cell subset sorted from them (not recorded which). The receptors stem from a man aged 18-30 years who had mild COVID-19 (a few samples of this study predate the infection). Cell type and time point are not known. CDR3s include the opening cysteine and the closing phenylalanine or tryptophan. A D gene is named only where the DNA matches it firmly. A row's size may be missing; if present it is once, few, many or a size class.

v_call	d_call	clone_size	j_call	cdr3_aa	cdr3_nt
TRBV7-6	.	few	TRBJ2-7	CDSSSLGGQGSSEQYF	TGTGACAGCAGCTCCCTCGGTGGGCAGGGAAGCTCCGAGCAGTACTTC
TRBV7-6	.	.	TRBJ2-7	CASSPSGGEGYEQYF	TGTGCCAGCAGCCCCTCAGGGGGGGAGGGCTACGAGCAGTACTTC
TRBV20-1	TRBD2	.	TRBJ2-3	CSARDLAGGKDTQYF	TGCAGTGCTAGAGATCTAGCGGGGGGGAAAGATACGCAGTATTTT
TRBV29-1	.	.	TRBJ1-2	CSVSRPNVITDGYTF	TGCAGCGTCTCCCGGCCCAACGTTATAACGGATGGCTACACCTTC
TRBV20-1	.	.	TRBJ2-7	CSARDSDSYEQYF	TGCAGTGCTAGGGACAGCGACTCCTACGAGCAGTACTTC
TRBV7-2	.	few	TRBJ1-1	CASSFYTEAFF	TGTGCCAGCAGCTTCTACACTGAAGCTTTCTTT
TRBV7-2	TRBD1	few	TRBJ1-6	CASSRTGQYNSPLHF	TGTGCCAGCAGCAGAACGGGACAGTATAATTCACCCCTCCACTTT
TRBV12-3/TRBV12-4	.	.	TRBJ1-1	CASRPANTEAFF	TGTGCCAGCAGACCGGCGAACACTGAAGCTTTCTTT
TRBV7-9	.	few	TRBJ1-1	CASSLVSGGLGTEAFF	TGTGCCAGCAGCTTAGTCTCGGGGGGGTTAGGCACTGAAGCTTTCTTT
TRBV4-1	TRBD1	many	TRBJ1-2	CASSRQGQVLNGYTF	TGCGCCAGCAGCCGACAGGGACAGGTGCTTAATGGCTACACCTTC
TRBV7-2	TRBD2	.	TRBJ2-1	CSSSLAGWDEQFF	TGTTCCAGCAGCTTAGCGGGGTGGGATGAGCAGTTCTTC
TRBV5-1	.	many	TRBJ2-3	CASSSRTTLTDTQYF	TGCGCCAGCAGCTCCCGGACTACCCTCACAGATACGCAGTATTTT
TRBV6-5	.	few	TRBJ1-5	CASSPVQNQPQHF	TGTGCCAGCAGTCCAGTCCAAAATCAGCCCCAGCATTTT
TRBV5-1	.	many	TRBJ2-3	CASSLGGASDTQYF	TGCGCCAGCAGCTTGGGGGGGGCCTCAGATACGCAGTATTTT
TRBV5-1	.	many	TRBJ2-3	CASSLWDTQYF	TGCGCCAGCAGCTTGTGGGATACGCAGTATTTT
TRBV4-1	TRBD1	.	TRBJ2-5	CASSQSQGARETQYF	TGCGCCAGCAGCCAGAGCCAGGGGGCGAGGGAGACCCAGTACTTC
TRBV2	.	few	TRBJ1-5	CAIQAGKEGQPQHF	TGTGCCATCCAGGCAGGCAAAGAGGGACAGCCCCAGCATTTT
TRBV5-6	.	few	TRBJ1-1	CASSLNTVEAFF	TGTGCCAGCAGCTTAAATACGGTTGAGGCTTTCTTT